This is a list of T cell receptor beta chains from one sample in a study of cytomegalovirus exposure and HLA in healthy donors. Libraries were prepared by immunoSEQ multiplex PCR; TCRdb keeps only in-frame clonotypes and omits some of them. The sample has about 110,000 clones, 65% to 85% seen once. Sequenced material: PBMCs. These receptors were taken from a man aged 30 to 39 in good health and CMV-seropositive. Each CDR3 is given with its conserved first and last residue. Each record gives: D gene, clone size, J gene, V gene, CDR3 DNA, CDR3 protein. A D gene is named only where the DNA matches it firmly. The size of a clone is reported for some rows only, either as once, few or many, or as a class for expanded clones.

d_gene: TRBD1; abundance: -; j_gene: TRBJ2-7; v_gene: TRBV13; CDR3nt: TGTGCCAGCAGCTTTCTAAGACAGGGCTACGAGCAGTACTTC; CDR3aa: CASSFLRQGYEQYF
d_gene: -; abundance: -; j_gene: TRBJ1-2; v_gene: TRBV25-1; CDR3nt: TGTGCCAGCAGCGACACCGCTTATGGCTACACCTTC; CDR3aa: CASSDTAYGYTF
d_gene: -; abundance: -; j_gene: TRBJ2-7; v_gene: TRBV21-1; CDR3nt: TGTGCCCCCAGGATCTCCTACGAGCAGTACTTC; CDR3aa: CAPRISYEQYF
d_gene: -; abundance: -; j_gene: TRBJ2-3; v_gene: TRBV2; CDR3nt: TGTGCCAGCAGGGAGGGCAGCATAAGCACAGATACGCAGTATTTT; CDR3aa: CASREGSISTDTQYF
d_gene: -; abundance: -; j_gene: TRBJ2-1; v_gene: TRBV21-1; CDR3nt: TGTGCCAGCAGCAAACTAGACGGCCATGAGCAGTTCTTC; CDR3aa: CASSKLDGHEQFF
d_gene: -; abundance: -; j_gene: TRBJ2-3; v_gene: TRBV2; CDR3nt: TGTGCCAGCAGTGATGGACACCCCTGGGTAGATACGCAGTATTTT; CDR3aa: CASSDGHPWVDTQYF
d_gene: TRBD1; abundance: -; j_gene: TRBJ1-2; v_gene: TRBV27; CDR3nt: TGTGCCAGCAGTACCTCTCCGGGACAGGGGACACACTATGGCTACACCTTC; CDR3aa: CASSTSPGQGTHYGYTF
d_gene: TRBD2; abundance: -; j_gene: TRBJ2-5; v_gene: TRBV25-1; CDR3nt: TGTGCCAGCAGTTACACCGGGACTAGCGGGGGAATCGAAGAGACCCAGTACTTC; CDR3aa: CASSYTGTSGGIEETQYF
d_gene: TRBD1; abundance: -; j_gene: TRBJ1-2; v_gene: TRBV5-1; CDR3nt: TGCGCCAGCAGCTTGGTGGCCGGGACAGGGAATTATGGCTACACCTTC; CDR3aa: CASSLVAGTGNYGYTF
d_gene: TRBD2; abundance: -; j_gene: TRBJ2-1; v_gene: TRBV6-1; CDR3nt: TGTGCCAGCAGTGACTATGGGGCGGGGGGCTACAATGAGCAGTTCTTC; CDR3aa: CASSDYGAGGYNEQFF
d_gene: -; abundance: -; j_gene: TRBJ1-1; v_gene: TRBV6-5; CDR3nt: TGTGCCAGCACAACACCGGGGGATCGTGTTGCAGCTTTCTTT; CDR3aa: CASTTPGDRVAAFF
d_gene: TRBD1; abundance: -; j_gene: TRBJ1-6; v_gene: TRBV9; CDR3nt: TGTGCCAGCAGCGCTATGACAGGGGTCAGTTCACCCCTCCACTTT; CDR3aa: CASSAMTGVSSPLHF
d_gene: -; abundance: once; j_gene: TRBJ2-7; v_gene: TRBV18; CDR3nt: TGTGCCAGCTCAGGATCCGGGACAAACGAGCAGTACTTC; CDR3aa: CASSGSGTNEQYF
d_gene: -; abundance: -; j_gene: TRBJ1-3; v_gene: TRBV2; CDR3nt: TGTGCCAGCAGTCTAAGAGGTACAGGGAACTCTGGAAACACCATATATTTT; CDR3aa: CASSLRGTGNSGNTIYF
d_gene: -; abundance: few; j_gene: TRBJ1-1; v_gene: TRBV10-3; CDR3nt: TGTGCCATCAGTGAGTTGCATTTGGAGCGGAACACTGAAGCTTTCTTT; CDR3aa: CAISELHLERNTEAFF
d_gene: -; abundance: -; j_gene: TRBJ2-2; v_gene: TRBV19; CDR3nt: TGTGCCATCCAGCATGGAGGAGCAAGCTTTACCGGGGAGCTGTTTTTT; CDR3aa: CAIQHGGASFTGELFF
d_gene: TRBD2; abundance: once; j_gene: TRBJ2-7; v_gene: TRBV27; CDR3nt: TGTGCCAGCGGACTAGCGGGGTCCTACGAGCAGTACTTC; CDR3aa: CASGLAGSYEQYF
d_gene: -; abundance: few; j_gene: TRBJ2-7; v_gene: TRBV28; CDR3nt: TGTGCCAGCAGTTTATGGGGATGGGGGGACAGATCTATCTCCTACGAGCAGTACTTC; CDR3aa: CASSLWGWGDRSISYEQYF
d_gene: -; abundance: -; j_gene: TRBJ2-7; v_gene: TRBV7-2; CDR3nt: TGTGCCAGCAGCCCACAGTATCGGGAAGAGCAGTACTTC; CDR3aa: CASSPQYREEQYF
d_gene: -; abundance: few; j_gene: TRBJ1-2; v_gene: TRBV4-3; CDR3nt: TGCGCCAGCAGCCAAGACAGGGAAAGCTATGGCTACACCTTC; CDR3aa: CASSQDRESYGYTF
d_gene: TRBD1; abundance: -; j_gene: TRBJ2-4; v_gene: TRBV28; CDR3nt: TGTGCCAGCAGTCCCTCCCTCGCGACCGGACAGGTCTCCCAATTTTGGACCAAAAACATTCAGTACTTC; CDR3aa: CASSPSLATGQVSQFWTKNIQYF
d_gene: TRBD2; abundance: -; j_gene: TRBJ2-3; v_gene: TRBV5-4; CDR3nt: TGTGCCAGCAGCCTGGCCCTCGGGGGGGACACAGATACGCAGTATTTT; CDR3aa: CASSLALGGDTDTQYF
d_gene: TRBD1; abundance: -; j_gene: TRBJ2-2; v_gene: TRBV5-1; CDR3nt: TGCGCCAGCAGGGGACAGGGGGCTGTAGGCGGGGAGCTGTTTTTT; CDR3aa: CASRGQGAVGGELFF
d_gene: TRBD1; abundance: -; j_gene: TRBJ2-7; v_gene: TRBV30; CDR3nt: TGTGCCTGGAGTGGGACAGGGTCCTACGAGCAGTACTTC; CDR3aa: CAWSGTGSYEQYF
d_gene: -; abundance: -; j_gene: TRBJ1-4; v_gene: TRBV9; CDR3nt: TGTGCCAGCAGCGTAGCAGGGAATAATGAAAAACTGTTTTTT; CDR3aa: CASSVAGNNEKLFF
d_gene: TRBD2; abundance: once; j_gene: TRBJ2-1; v_gene: TRBV11-2; CDR3nt: TGTGCCAGCAGCTTATTCAGCGGGGGGGCGCTGGGCAATGAGCAGTTCTTC; CDR3aa: CASSLFSGGALGNEQFF
d_gene: -; abundance: -; j_gene: TRBJ1-1; v_gene: TRBV6-1; CDR3nt: TGTGCCAGCAGCGTATTACAGGGGAACACTGAAGCTTTCTTT; CDR3aa: CASSVLQGNTEAFF
d_gene: TRBD2; abundance: many; j_gene: TRBJ2-1; v_gene: TRBV12-5; CDR3nt: TGTGCTAGTGGACCCGGACTAGCCGCCTACAATGAGCAGTTCTTC; CDR3aa: CASGPGLAAYNEQFF
d_gene: -; abundance: few; j_gene: TRBJ1-4; v_gene: TRBV5-1; CDR3nt: TGCGCCAGCAGCTTGTTGCAGGGGAGTGAAAAACTGTTTTTT; CDR3aa: CASSLLQGSEKLFF
d_gene: TRBD2; abundance: once; j_gene: TRBJ2-3; v_gene: TRBV18; CDR3nt: TGTGCCAGCTCACTTCTAGCGGGGTCTAGCACAGATACGCAGTATTTT; CDR3aa: CASSLLAGSSTDTQYF
d_gene: -; abundance: -; j_gene: TRBJ2-3; v_gene: TRBV7-3; CDR3nt: TGTGCCAGCAGCTATCGACTAGTAACAGATACGCAGTATTTT; CDR3aa: CASSYRLVTDTQYF
d_gene: TRBD1; abundance: few; j_gene: TRBJ1-1; v_gene: TRBV10-2; CDR3nt: TGCGCCAGTCGACAGGGGGCAAACACTGAAGCTTTCTTT; CDR3aa: CASRQGANTEAFF
d_gene: TRBD2; abundance: -; j_gene: TRBJ2-3; v_gene: TRBV27; CDR3nt: TGTGCCAGCAGTCCGCGACTAGCGGGGGGGCTTTTGTATGCAGATACGCAGTATTTT; CDR3aa: CASSPRLAGGLLYADTQYF
d_gene: -; abundance: -; j_gene: TRBJ1-1; v_gene: TRBV30; CDR3nt: TGTGCCTGGGGAAGACAGTCTGAAGCTTTCTTT; CDR3aa: CAWGRQSEAFF
d_gene: TRBD1; abundance: -; j_gene: TRBJ1-2; v_gene: TRBV29-1; CDR3nt: TGCAGCGTTGAAACGACAGGGGCTAACTATGGCTACACCTTC; CDR3aa: CSVETTGANYGYTF
d_gene: -; abundance: -; j_gene: TRBJ2-1; v_gene: TRBV13; CDR3nt: TGTGCCAGCAGCTTATCTCGGCGCGGTGAGCAGTTCTTC; CDR3aa: CASSLSRRGEQFF
d_gene: -; abundance: -; j_gene: TRBJ2-2; v_gene: TRBV7-8; CDR3nt: TGTGCCAGCAGCTTAGTGGCTTCGGGGGACACCGGGGAGCTGTTTTTT; CDR3aa: CASSLVASGDTGELFF